This T cell receptor beta chain was found in a study of T cells in Graves' hyperthyroidism and ophthalmopathy. Study-wide findings and caveats: Ophthalmopathy onset followed model prediction by a median about seven months. Classification by a 13 V-J model distinguished ophthalmopathy from stable hyperthyroidism.

The investigators amplified TCR beta CDR3 regions from RNA transcripts. The study used the HTBI primer set for a first-round RT-PCR of the TCR CDR3. TCRdb reprocessed the multiplex PCR reads via MiXCR and lists one record per CDR3 protein. The table has fewer than 650,000 distinct CDR3 sequences, roughly 15% seen once; the top ten hold approximately 4.2%. This clonotype has ten or more counts. Its antigen is not identified. V lost 5 bases to trimming and J lost 4 bases, with 17 bases between them. This CDR3 is built from 15 residues. The genes are TRBV12-3 or TRBV12-4 and TRBJ1-2, with a tentative D call TRBD1 (5 bases). The sequence was obtained from a middle-aged woman with Graves' ophthalmopathy. Sequenced material: blood. The CDR3, as DNA: TGTGCCAGCAGTCCTGGGACCTATCGGACCTATGGCTACACCTTC. It yields the protein CASSPGTYRTYGYTF.